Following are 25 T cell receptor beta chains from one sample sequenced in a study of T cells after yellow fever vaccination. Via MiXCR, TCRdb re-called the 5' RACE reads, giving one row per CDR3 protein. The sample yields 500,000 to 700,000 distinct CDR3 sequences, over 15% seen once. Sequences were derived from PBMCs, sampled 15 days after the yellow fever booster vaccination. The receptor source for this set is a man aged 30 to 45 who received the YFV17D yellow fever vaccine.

CDR3 sequence: CASSTLGQGVTQPQHF. The CDR3 region has the DNA TGTGCCAGCAGCACGCTCGGACAGGGAGTTACTCAGCCCCAGCATTTT. The chain has TRBV27 and TRBJ1-5, with 8 bases that match TRBD1. V dropped 6 bases and J dropped 6; count of bases not matched to a gene: 13. The V gene's germline CDR1 is MNHEY and CDR2 SMNVEV (reference sequence). CDR3 length: 16 amino acids.

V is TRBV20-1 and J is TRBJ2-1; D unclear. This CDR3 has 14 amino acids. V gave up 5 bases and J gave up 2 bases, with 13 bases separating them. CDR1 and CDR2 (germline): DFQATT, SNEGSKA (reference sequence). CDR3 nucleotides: TGCAGTGCTGTTAGCCAATGGGCCTACAATGAGCAGTTCTTC. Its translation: CSAVSQWAYNEQFF.

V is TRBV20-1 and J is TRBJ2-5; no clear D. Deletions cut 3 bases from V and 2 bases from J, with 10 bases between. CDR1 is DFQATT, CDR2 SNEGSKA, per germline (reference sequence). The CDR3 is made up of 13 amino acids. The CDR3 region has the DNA TGCAGTGCTAGTGTGGGCAGACAAGAGACCCAGTACTTC. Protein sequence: CSASVGRQETQYF.

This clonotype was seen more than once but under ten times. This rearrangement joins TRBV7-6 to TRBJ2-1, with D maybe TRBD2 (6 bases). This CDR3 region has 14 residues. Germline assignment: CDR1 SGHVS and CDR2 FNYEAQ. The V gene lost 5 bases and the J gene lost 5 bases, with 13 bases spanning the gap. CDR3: CASSRLPGDNEQFF. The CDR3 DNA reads TGTGCCAGCAGCAGGCTCCCGGGGGACAATGAGCAGTTCTTC.

This CDR3 is CATGESTASTDTQYF. The DNA of the CDR3 is TGTGCCACCGGGGAGTCGACAGCTAGCACAGATACGCAGTATTTT. J is TRBJ2-3 and V is TRBV24-1; perhaps D is TRBD1 or TRBD2 (5 bases each). The germline CDR1 and CDR2 sequences are KGHDR and SFDVKD. The CDR3 sequence is 15 residues long. With 9 bases removed from V and 0 bases from J, the gap between germline ends came to 15 bases.

The CDR3 sequence: CASSPGTGLYNSPLHF. CDR3 in DNA: TGCGCCAGCAGCCCCGGGACAGGGCTTTATAATTCACCCCTCCACTTT. This rearrangement joins TRBV5-1 to TRBJ1-6; the match to TRBD1 covers 9 bases. Trimming took 4 bases from V and 4 from J; bases not matched to a gene: 6. This CDR3 is built from 16 residues. The germline CDR1 and CDR2 sequences are SGHRS and YFSETQ.

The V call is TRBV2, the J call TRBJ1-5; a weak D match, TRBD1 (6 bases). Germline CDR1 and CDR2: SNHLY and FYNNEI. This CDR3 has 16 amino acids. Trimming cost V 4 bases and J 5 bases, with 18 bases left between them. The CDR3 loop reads CASSASLGGGHQPQHF. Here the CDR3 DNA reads TGTGCCAGCAGTGCGTCTTTGGGGGGCGGACATCAGCCCCAGCATTTT.

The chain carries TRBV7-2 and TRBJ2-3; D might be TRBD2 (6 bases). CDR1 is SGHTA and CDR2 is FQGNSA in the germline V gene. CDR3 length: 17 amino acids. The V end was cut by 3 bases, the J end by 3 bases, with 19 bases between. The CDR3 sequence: CASSFGTGTLRTDTQYF. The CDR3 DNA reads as TGTGCCAGCAGCTTTGGGACCGGGACTCTAAGGACAGATACGCAGTATTTT. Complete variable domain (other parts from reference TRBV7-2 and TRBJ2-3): GAGVSQSPSNKVTEKGKDVELRCDPISGHTALYWYRQSLGQGLEFLIYFQGNSAPDKSGLPSDRFSAERTGGSVSTLTIQRTQQEDSAVYLCASSFGTGTLRTDTQYFGPGTRLTVL.

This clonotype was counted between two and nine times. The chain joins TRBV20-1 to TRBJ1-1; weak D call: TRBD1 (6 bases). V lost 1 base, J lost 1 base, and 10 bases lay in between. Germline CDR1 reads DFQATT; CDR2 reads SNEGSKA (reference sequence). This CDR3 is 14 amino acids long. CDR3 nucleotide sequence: TGCAGTGCTAGAGGTCTAGGGGGGAACACTGAAGCTTTCTTT. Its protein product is CSARGLGGNTEAFF.

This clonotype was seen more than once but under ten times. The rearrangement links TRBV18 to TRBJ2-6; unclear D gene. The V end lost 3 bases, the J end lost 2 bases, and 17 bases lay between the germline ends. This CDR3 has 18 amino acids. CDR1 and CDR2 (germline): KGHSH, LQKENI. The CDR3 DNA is TGTGCCAGCTCACCCGTACGGGCAGGAGACACTGGGGCCAACGTCCTGACTTTC. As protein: CASSPVRAGDTGANVLTF.

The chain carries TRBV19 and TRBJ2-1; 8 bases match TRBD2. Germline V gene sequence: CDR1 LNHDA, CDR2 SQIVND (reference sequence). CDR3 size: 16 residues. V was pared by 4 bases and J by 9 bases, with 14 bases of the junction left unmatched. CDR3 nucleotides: TGTGCCAGTAGTAGTCCAAGCGGGAGTGGGTCCCCTGAGCAGTTCTTC. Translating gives CASSSPSGSGSPEQFF.

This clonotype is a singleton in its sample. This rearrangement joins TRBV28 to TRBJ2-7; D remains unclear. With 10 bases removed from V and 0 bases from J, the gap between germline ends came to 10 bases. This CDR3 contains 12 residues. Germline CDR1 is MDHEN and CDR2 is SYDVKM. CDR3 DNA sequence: TGTGCCACCTCCAGGAGCTCCTACGAGCAGTACTTC. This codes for CATSRSSYEQYF.

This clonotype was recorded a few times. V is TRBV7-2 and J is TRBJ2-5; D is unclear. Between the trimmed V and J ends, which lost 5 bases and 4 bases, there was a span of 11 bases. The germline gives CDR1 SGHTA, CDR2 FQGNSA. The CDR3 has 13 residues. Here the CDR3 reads CASSPSLLETQYF. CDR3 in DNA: TGTGCCAGCAGCCCCTCCCTGCTAGAGACCCAGTACTTC. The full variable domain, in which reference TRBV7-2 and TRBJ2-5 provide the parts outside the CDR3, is GAGVSQSPSNKVTEKGKDVELRCDPISGHTALYWYRQSLGQGLEFLIYFQGNSAPDKSGLPSDRFSAERTGGSVSTLTIQRTQQEDSAVYLCASSPSLLETQYFGPGTRLLVL.

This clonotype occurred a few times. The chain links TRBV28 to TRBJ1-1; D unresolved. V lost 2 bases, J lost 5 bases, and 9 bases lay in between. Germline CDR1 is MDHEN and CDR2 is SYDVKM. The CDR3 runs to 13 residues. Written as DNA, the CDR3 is TGTGCCAGCAGTTTAGCACCCCGGACTGAAGCTTTCTTT. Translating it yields CASSLAPRTEAFF.

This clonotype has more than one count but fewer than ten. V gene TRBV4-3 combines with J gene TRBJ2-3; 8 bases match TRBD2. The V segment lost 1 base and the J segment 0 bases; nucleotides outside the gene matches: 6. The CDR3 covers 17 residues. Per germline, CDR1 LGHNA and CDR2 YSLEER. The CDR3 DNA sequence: TGCGCCAGCAGCCAAGGAAACGGGGGGGCTAGCACAGATACGCAGTATTTT. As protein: CASSQGNGGASTDTQYF.

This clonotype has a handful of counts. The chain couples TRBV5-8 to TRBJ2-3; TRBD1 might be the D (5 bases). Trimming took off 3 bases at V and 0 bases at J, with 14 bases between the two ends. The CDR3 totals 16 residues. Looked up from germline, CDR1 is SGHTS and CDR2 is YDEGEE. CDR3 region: CASSSYDSLSTDTQYF. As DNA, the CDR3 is TGTGCCAGCAGCTCCTATGACAGCCTTAGCACAGATACGCAGTATTTT.

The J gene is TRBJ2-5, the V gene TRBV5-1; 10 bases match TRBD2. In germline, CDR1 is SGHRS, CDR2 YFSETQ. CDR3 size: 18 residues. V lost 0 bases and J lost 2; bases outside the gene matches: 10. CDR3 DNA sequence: TGCGCCAGCAGCTTGGTGCCGATACTAGCGGGACCACAAGAGACCCAGTACTTC. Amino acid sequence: CASSLVPILAGPQETQYF.

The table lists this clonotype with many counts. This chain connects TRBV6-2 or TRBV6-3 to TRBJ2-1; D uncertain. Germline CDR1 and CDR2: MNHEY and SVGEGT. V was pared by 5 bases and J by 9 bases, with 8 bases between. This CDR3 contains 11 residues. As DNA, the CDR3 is TGTGCCAGCAGTGACGGACCTGAGCAGTTCTTC. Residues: CASSDGPEQFF.

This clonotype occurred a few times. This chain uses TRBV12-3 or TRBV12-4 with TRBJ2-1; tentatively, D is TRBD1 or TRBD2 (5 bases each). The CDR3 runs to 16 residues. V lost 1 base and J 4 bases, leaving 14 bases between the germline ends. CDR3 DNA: TGTGCCAGCAGTTTAGGTTTAGGTGGGGGTTACAATGAGCAGTTCTTC. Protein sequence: CASSLGLGGGYNEQFF.

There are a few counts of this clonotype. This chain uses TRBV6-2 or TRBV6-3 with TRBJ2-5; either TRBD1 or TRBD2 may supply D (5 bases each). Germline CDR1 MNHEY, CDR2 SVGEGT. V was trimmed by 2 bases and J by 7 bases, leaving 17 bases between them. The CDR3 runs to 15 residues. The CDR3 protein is CASSYTGGGSGTQYF. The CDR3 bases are TGTGCCAGCAGTTACACCGGTGGGGGATCGGGGACCCAGTACTTC.

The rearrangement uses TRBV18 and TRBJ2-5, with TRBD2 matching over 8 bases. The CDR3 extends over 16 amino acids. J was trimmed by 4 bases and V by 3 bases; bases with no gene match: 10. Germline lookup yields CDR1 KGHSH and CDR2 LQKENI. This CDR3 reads CASSPLLAAGGETQYF. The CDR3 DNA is TGTGCCAGCTCACCCCTACTAGCGGCGGGAGGAGAGACCCAGTACTTC.

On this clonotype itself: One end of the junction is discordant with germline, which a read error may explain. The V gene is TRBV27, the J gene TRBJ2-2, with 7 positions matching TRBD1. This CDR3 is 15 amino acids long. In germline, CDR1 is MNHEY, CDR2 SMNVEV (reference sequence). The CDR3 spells CASSLSGTVTGVLFF. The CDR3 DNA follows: TGTGCCAGCAGCCTTTCTGGGACAGTCACCGGGGTGCTGTTTTTT.

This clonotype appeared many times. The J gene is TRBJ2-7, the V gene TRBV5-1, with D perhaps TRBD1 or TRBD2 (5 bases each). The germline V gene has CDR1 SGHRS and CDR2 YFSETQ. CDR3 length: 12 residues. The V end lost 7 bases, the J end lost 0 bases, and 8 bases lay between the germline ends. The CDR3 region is CASRDASYEQYF. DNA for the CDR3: TGCGCCAGCCGGGACGCCTCCTACGAGCAGTACTTC.

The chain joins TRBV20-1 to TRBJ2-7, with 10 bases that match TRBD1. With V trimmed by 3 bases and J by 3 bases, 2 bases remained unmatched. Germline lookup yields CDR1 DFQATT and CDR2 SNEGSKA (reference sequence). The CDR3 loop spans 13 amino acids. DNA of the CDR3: TGCAGTGCTAGGGGGGACAGGGGCTACGAGCAGTACTTC. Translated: CSARGDRGYEQYF.

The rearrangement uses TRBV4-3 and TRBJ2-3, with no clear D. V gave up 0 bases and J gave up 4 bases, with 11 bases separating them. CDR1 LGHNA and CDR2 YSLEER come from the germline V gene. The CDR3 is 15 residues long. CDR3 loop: CASSQDLKGADTQYF. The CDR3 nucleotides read TGCGCCAGCAGCCAAGATTTAAAAGGAGCAGATACGCAGTATTTT.